The clone carrying this TCR beta chain showed up just once. The antigen remains undetermined. This sample is part of a study of cytomegalovirus exposure and HLA in healthy donors. Study results and caveats: In a later analysis, most CMV-associated TCR beta chains appeared HLA-restricted. A later analysis linked a missense variant in DCLRE1C to the trimming of TCR beta V and J genes.

V lost 0 bases and J 2 bases, leaving 10 bases between the germline ends. This CDR3 comprises 15 residues. CDR1 is MNHEY and CDR2 is SVGAGI in the germline V gene. The primer mix had 60 Vbeta and 13 Jbeta primers. Profiling relied on immunoSEQ multiplex PCR, and the TCRdb table lists in-frame clones only, not all of them. The table has approximately 200,000 clones, roughly 85% seen once. This receptor was obtained from a woman aged 45-59 years in good health and CMV-seronegative. This rearrangement joins TRBV6-5 to TRBJ2-5; no clear D gene. The sequenced sample was PBMCs. As DNA, the CDR3 is TGTGCCAGCAGTTACTCGTCAGTCTCTCAAGAGACCCAGTACTTC. Its translation is CASSYSSVSQETQYF.